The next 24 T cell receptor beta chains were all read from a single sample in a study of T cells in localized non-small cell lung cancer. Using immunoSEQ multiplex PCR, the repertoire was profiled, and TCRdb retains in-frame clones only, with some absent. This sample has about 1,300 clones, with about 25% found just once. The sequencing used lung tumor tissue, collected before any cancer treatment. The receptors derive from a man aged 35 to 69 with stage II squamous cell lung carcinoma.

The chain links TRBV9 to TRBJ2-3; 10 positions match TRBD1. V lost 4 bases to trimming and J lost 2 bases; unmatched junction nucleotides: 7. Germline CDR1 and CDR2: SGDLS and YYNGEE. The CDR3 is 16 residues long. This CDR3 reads CASSFGQGVPTDTQYF. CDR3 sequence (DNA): TGTGCCAGCAGCTTTGGACAGGGGGTCCCCACAGATACGCAGTATTTT. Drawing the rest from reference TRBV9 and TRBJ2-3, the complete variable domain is DSGVTQTPKHLITATGQRVTLRCSPRSGDLSVYWYQQSLDQGLQFLIQYYNGEERAKGNILERFSAQQFPDLHSELNLSSLELGDSALYFCASSFGQGVPTDTQYFGPGTRLTVL.

The CDR3 is CASNSGWGEAFF. The CDR3 DNA reads as TGTGCCAGCAATTCAGGGTGGGGTGAAGCTTTCTTT. J is TRBJ1-1 and V is TRBV12-5; perhaps TRBD1 as D (5 bases). Germline V gene lookup returns CDR1 LGHNT and CDR2 FRNRAP. CDR3 length: 12 amino acids.

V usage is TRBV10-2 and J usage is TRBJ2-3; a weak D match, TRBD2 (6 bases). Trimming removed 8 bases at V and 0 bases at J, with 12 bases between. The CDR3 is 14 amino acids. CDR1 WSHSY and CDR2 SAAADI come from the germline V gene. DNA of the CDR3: TGCGCCAGCTCCCCCGGGACTAGCACAGATACGCAGTATTTT. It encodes CASSPGTSTDTQYF.

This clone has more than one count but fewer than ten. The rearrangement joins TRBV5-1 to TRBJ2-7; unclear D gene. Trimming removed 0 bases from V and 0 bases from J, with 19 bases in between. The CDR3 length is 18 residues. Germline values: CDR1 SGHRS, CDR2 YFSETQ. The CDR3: CASSLVGQAAPSSYEQYF. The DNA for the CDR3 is TGCGCCAGCAGCTTGGTTGGGCAGGCCGCCCCATCCTCCTACGAGCAGTACTTC.

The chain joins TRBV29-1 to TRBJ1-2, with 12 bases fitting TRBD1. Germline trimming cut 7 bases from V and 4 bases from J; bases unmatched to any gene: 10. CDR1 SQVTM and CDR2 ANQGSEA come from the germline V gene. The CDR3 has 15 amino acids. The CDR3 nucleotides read TGCAGCGCCACGGCAGGGACAGGGGGCGGCTATGGCTACACCTTC. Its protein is CSATAGTGGGYGYTF.

The CDR3 reads CASSEPGQVPEAFF. In DNA, the CDR3 is TGTGCCAGCAGTGAACCCGGACAGGTCCCTGAAGCTTTCTTT. The chain carries TRBV25-1 and TRBJ1-1, with 7 bases lining up with TRBD1. This CDR3 comprises 14 residues. V shed 2 bases and J 6 bases; nucleotides not matched to a gene: 6. CDR1 is MGHDK, CDR2 SYGVNS, per germline.

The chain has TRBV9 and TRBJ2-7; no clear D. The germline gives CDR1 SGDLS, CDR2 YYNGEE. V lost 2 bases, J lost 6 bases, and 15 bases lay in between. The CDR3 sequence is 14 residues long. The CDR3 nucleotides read TGTGCCAGCAGCGTGAGAGAAAAACCGGTCGAGCAGTACTTC. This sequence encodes CASSVREKPVEQYF.

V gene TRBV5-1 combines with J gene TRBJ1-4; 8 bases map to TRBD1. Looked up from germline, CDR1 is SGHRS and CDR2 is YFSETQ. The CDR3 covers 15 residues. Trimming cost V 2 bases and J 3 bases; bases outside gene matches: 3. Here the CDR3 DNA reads TGCGCCAGCAGCTTTGAACAGGGGGCTAATGAAAAACTGTTTTTT. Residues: CASSFEQGANEKLFF.

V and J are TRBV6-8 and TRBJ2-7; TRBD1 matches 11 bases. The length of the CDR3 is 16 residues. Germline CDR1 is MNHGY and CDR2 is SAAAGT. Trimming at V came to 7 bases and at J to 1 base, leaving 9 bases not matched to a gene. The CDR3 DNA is TGTGCCAGCACCAGAGAGGGACAGGGGGTATCCTACGAGCAGTACTTC. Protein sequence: CASTREGQGVSYEQYF.

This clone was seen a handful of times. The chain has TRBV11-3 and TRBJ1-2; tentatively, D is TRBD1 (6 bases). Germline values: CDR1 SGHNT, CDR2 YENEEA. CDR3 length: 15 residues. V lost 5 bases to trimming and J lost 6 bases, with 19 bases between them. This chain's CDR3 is CASSQRSGGLDGYTF. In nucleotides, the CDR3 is TGTGCCAGCAGCCAGAGGTCGGGGGGCCTGGATGGCTACACCTTC.

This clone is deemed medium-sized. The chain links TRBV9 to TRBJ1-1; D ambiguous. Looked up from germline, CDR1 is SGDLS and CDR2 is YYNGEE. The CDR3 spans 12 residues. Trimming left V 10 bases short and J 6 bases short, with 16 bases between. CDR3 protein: CAAGKGGAEAFF. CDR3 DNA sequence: TGTGCCGCCGGGAAGGGCGGGGCTGAAGCTTTCTTT.

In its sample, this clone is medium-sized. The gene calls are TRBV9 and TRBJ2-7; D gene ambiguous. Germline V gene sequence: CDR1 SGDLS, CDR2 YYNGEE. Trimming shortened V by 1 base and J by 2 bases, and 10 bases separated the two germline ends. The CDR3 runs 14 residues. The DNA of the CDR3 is TGTGCCAGCAGCGTATCTCCGAGTACCTACGAGCAGTACTTC. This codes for CASSVSPSTYEQYF.

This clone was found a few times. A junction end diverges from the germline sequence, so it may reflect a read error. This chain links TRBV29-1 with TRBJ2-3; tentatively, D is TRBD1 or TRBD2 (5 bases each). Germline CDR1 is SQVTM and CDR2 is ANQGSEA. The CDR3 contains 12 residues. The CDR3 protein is CSVGRDADMQYF. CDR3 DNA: TGCAGCGTTGGCAGGGACGCAGATATGCAGTATTTT.

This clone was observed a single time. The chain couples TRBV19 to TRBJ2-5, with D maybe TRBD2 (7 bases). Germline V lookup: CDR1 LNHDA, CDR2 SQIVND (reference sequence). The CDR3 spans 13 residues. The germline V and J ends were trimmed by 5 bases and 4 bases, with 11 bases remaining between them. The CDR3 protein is CASSGGASETQYF. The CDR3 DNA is TGTGCCAGTAGTGGGGGGGCATCAGAGACCCAGTACTTC.

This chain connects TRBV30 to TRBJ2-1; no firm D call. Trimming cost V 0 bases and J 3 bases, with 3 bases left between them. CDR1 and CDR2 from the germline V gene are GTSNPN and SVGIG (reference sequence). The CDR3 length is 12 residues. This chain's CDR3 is CAWSVGYNEQFF. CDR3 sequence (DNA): TGTGCCTGGAGTGTAGGCTACAATGAGCAGTTCTTC.

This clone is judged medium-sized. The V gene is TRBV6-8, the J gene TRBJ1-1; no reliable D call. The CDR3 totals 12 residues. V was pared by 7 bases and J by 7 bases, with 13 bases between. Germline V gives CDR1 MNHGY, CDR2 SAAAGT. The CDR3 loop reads CASINGWDEAFF. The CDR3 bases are TGTGCCAGCATTAACGGATGGGATGAAGCTTTCTTT.

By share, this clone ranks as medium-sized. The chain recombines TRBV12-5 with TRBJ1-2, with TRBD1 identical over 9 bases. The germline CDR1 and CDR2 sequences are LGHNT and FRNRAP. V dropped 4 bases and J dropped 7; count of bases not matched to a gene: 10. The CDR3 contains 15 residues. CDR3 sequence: CASGSDTGGAGGYTF. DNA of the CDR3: TGTGCTAGTGGTTCAGATACAGGGGGCGCCGGTGGCTACACCTTC.

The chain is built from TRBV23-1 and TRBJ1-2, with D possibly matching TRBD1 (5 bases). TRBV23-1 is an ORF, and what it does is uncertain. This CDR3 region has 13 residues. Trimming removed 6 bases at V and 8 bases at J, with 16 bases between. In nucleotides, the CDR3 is TGCGCCAGCAGCCCGGGACCGGCAAGCGGCTACACCTTC. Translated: CASSPGPASGYTF.

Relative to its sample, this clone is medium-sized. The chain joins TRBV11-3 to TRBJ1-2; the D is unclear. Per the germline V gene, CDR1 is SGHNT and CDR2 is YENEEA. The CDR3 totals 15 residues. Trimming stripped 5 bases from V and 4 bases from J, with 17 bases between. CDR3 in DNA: TGTGCCAGCAGCCCCTGGACGCTCTCTATCTATGGCTACACCTTC. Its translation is CASSPWTLSIYGYTF. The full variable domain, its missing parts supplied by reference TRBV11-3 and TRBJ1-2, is EAGVVQSPRYKIIEKKQPVAFWCNPISGHNTLYWYLQNLGQGPELLIRYENEEAVDDSQLPKDRFSAERLKGVDSTLKIQPAELGDSAVYLCASSPWTLSIYGYTFGSGTRLTVV.

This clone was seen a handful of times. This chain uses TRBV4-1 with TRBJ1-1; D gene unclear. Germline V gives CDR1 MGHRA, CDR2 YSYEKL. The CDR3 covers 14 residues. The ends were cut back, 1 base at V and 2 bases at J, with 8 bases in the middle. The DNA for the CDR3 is TGCGCCAGCAGCCAAGGGGGAGCCAACACTGAAGCTTTCTTT. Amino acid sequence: CASSQGGANTEAFF.

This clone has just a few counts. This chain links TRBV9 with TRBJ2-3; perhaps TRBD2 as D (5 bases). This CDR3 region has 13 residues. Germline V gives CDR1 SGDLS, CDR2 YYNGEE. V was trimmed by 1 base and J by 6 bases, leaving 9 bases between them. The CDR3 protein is CASSVTTGDTQYF. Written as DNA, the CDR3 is TGTGCCAGCAGCGTAACCACGGGGGATACGCAGTATTTT.

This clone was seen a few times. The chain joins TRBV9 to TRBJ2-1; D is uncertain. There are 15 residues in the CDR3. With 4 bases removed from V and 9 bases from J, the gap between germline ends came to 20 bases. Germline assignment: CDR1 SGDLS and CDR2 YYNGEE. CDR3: CASSREIHAWGEQFF. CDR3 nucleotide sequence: TGTGCCAGCAGCCGAGAAATCCATGCCTGGGGTGAGCAGTTCTTC.

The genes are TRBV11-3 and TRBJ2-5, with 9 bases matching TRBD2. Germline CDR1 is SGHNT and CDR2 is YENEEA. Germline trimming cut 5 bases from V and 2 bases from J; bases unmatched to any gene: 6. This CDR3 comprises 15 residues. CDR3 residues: CASSPGTSRQETQYF. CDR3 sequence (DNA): TGTGCCAGCAGCCCTGGGACTAGCAGACAAGAGACCCAGTACTTC.

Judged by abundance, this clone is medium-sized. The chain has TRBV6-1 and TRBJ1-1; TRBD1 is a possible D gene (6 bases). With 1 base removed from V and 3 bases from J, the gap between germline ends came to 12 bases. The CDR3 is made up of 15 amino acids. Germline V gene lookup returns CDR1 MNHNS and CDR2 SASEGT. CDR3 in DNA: TGTGCCAGCAGTGAAGATGGACAGAGGGACACTGAAGCTTTCTTT. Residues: CASSEDGQRDTEAFF.